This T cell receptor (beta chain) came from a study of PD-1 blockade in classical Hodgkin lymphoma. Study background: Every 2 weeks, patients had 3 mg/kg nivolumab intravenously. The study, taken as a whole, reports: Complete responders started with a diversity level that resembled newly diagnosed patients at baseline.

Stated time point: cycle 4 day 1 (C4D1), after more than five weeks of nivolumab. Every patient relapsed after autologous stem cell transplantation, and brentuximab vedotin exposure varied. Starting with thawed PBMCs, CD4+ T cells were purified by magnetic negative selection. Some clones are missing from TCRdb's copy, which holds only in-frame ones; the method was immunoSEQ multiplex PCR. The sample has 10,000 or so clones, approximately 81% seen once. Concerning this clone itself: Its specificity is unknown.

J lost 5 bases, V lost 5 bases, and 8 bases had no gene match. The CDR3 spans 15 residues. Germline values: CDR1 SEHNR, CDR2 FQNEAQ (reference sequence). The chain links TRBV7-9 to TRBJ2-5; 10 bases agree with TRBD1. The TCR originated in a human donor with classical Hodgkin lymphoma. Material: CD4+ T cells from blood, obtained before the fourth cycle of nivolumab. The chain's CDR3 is CASSPPGQGMETQYF. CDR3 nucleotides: TGTGCCAGCAGCCCGCCGGGACAGGGGATGGAGACCCAGTACTTC.